These 22 T cell receptor beta chains were all obtained from the same sample, sequenced in a study of neurological immune-mediated disorders. MiXCR, applied by TCRdb to the 5' RACE reads, yields one record per CDR3 protein. Of more than 25,000 distinct CDR3 sequences detected, approximately 4.1% appear once; the ten largest clones hold approximately 25%. The sequenced sample consisted of CD4+ T cells from blood. The receptors originated from a woman aged 40 to 50 in good health.

Many counts were recorded for this clonotype. The genes are TRBV7-9 and TRBJ2-5, with a weak D call TRBD1 (5 bases). The V and J ends lost 4 bases and 5 bases respectively, with 11 bases between them. This CDR3 has 13 residues. In germline, CDR1 is SEHNR, CDR2 FQNEAQ (reference sequence). This chain's CDR3 is CASSWGLTETQYF. The CDR3 DNA reads as TGTGCCAGCAGCTGGGGCCTGACGGAGACCCAGTACTTC.

This clonotype was counted ten times or more. This sequence joins TRBV7-2 and TRBJ2-2; 7 nucleotides align to TRBD1. CDR3 length equals 16 residues. V was clipped by 5 bases and J by 3 bases; unmatched bases: 9. Germline-derived CDR1 and CDR2 are SGHTA and FQGNSA. Here the CDR3 reads CASSLFDRVDTGELFF. DNA for the CDR3: TGTGCCAGCAGCCTGTTCGACAGGGTTGACACCGGGGAGCTGTTTTTT.

This clonotype was counted ten times or more. This rearrangement joins TRBV10-2 to TRBJ2-2; 11 bases are a match to TRBD1. Germline V gene data show CDR1 as WSHSY and CDR2 as SAAADI. With 0 bases clipped from V and 4 bases from J, the junction kept 7 bases outside the gene matches. The CDR3 is 18 amino acids. DNA of the CDR3: TGCGCCAGCAGTGAGTCCCTGGGACAGGGGGTCCTCACCGGGGAGCTGTTTTTT. Protein product: CASSESLGQGVLTGELFF.

Ten or more counts support this clonotype. J is TRBJ1-3 and V is TRBV12-5; D is unclear. The CDR3 is made up of 14 amino acids. V lost 6 bases, J lost 2 bases, and 11 bases lay in between. The germline V gene has CDR1 LGHNT and CDR2 FRNRAP. The CDR3 region is CASGTGSAGNTIYF. In nucleotides, the CDR3 is TGTGCTAGTGGCACTGGCAGTGCTGGAAACACCATATATTTT.

This clonotype appeared many times. The CDR3 sequence is CASSLGVHVLRESDTEAFF. The CDR3 bases are TGTGCCAGCAGCTTAGGGGTACACGTCCTTCGGGAGTCGGACACTGAAGCTTTCTTT. The V call is TRBV11-2, the J call TRBJ1-1; D is unresolved. Germline values: CDR1 SGHAT, CDR2 FQNNGV. The length of the CDR3 is 19 residues. Trimming took off 1 base at V and 3 bases at J, with 24 bases between the two ends.

This clonotype showed up many times. The genes are TRBV12-3 or TRBV12-4 and TRBJ1-1; no definite D call. The CDR3 contains 13 residues. Deletions cut 5 bases from V and 5 bases from J, with 12 bases between. The CDR3 loop is CASSTTWDTEAFF. CDR3 nucleotide sequence: TGTGCCAGCAGTACTACTTGGGATACTGAAGCTTTCTTT.

Ten or more counts support this clonotype. J is TRBJ2-5 and V is TRBV20-1; no reliable D call. The CDR3 length is 12 residues. V lost 1 base, J lost 7 bases, and 10 bases lay in between. CDR1 and CDR2 from the germline V gene are DFQATT and SNEGSKA (reference sequence). The CDR3 nucleotides read TGCAGTGCTAGAGTAGGAGAGATGACCCAGTACTTC. Amino acids: CSARVGEMTQYF.

Ten or more counts support this clonotype. J is TRBJ1-1 and V is TRBV7-2, with 7 nucleotides matching TRBD1. The J segment lost 11 bases and the V segment lost 5 bases, leaving 5 bases of the junction unmatched. Germline V gene data show CDR1 as SGHTA and CDR2 as FQGNSA. The CDR3 spans 11 residues. CDR3 bases: TGTGCCAGCAGCCCCCCAGGGGGGGCTTTCTTT. Encoded protein: CASSPPGGAFF.

Ten or more counts support this clonotype. The chain uses TRBV20-1 and TRBJ2-1, with 12 nucleotides matching TRBD2. There are 15 residues in the CDR3. CDR1 DFQATT and CDR2 SNEGSKA come from the germline V gene (reference sequence). V lost 5 bases, J lost 6 bases, and 8 bases stayed unmatched. The CDR3 is CSALPGLAGSNEQFF. The CDR3 bases are TGCAGTGCTCTCCCGGGACTAGCGGGTTCCAATGAGCAGTTCTTC.

This clonotype came up many times. The rearrangement joins TRBV5-1 to TRBJ2-5; D gene unclear. The CDR3 is made up of 15 amino acids. Trimming shortened V by 2 bases and J by 2 bases, and 13 bases separated the two germline ends. Germline CDR1 reads SGHRS; CDR2 reads YFSETQ. The CDR3 coding sequence is TGCGCCAGCAGCTTTAATGACGGCCGGCAAGAGACCCAGTACTTC. The encoded protein is CASSFNDGRQETQYF.

This clonotype showed up many times. The chain has TRBV5-1 and TRBJ2-1; no firm D call. The V and J ends lost 1 base and 6 bases respectively, with 17 bases between them. Germline V gene lookup returns CDR1 SGHRS and CDR2 YFSETQ. The CDR3 runs to 16 residues. As DNA, the CDR3 is TGCGCCAGCAGCTTGAGTGGGGTTGTATTTGGCAATGAGCAGTTCTTC. It specifies CASSLSGVVFGNEQFF.

To note about this clonotype: At one boundary the junction diverges from the germline segment, which might be a read error. Here the CDR3 reads CTSSQERYTGELFF. The CDR3 region has the DNA TGCACCAGCAGCCAGGAACGCTACACCGGGGAGCTGTTTTTT. The rearrangement uses TRBV4-1 and TRBJ2-2; no clear D. This CDR3 contains 14 residues. The germline V gene encodes CDR1 MGHRA and CDR2 YSYEKL.

This clonotype was found many times. The chain is built from TRBV29-1 and TRBJ2-1, with D possibly matching TRBD2 (6 bases). V was trimmed by 5 bases and J by 3 bases, leaving 17 bases between them. Germline V gene sequence: CDR1 SQVTM, CDR2 ANQGSEA. The CDR3 loop spans 15 amino acids. The CDR3 sequence is CSVLGVPGLYNEQFF. CDR3 coding DNA: TGCAGCGTTCTGGGAGTCCCGGGACTCTACAATGAGCAGTTCTTC.

This clonotype was seen at least ten times. The J gene is TRBJ2-7, the V gene TRBV12-3 or TRBV12-4; 8 bases align to TRBD2. CDR3 length equals 13 residues. Trimming at V came to 6 bases and at J to 3 bases, leaving 4 bases not matched to a gene. The CDR3 DNA follows: TGTGCCAGCAGCCGGGGGGGGGACTACGAGCAGTACTTC. This sequence encodes CASSRGGDYEQYF.

This clonotype appeared many times. The chain recombines TRBV5-6 with TRBJ2-7; D not resolved. The CDR3 contains 13 residues. Germline V gives CDR1 SGHDT, CDR2 YYEEEE. Trimming left V 4 bases short and J 2 bases short, with 10 bases between. The CDR3 is CASSLPYTYEQYF. DNA of the CDR3: TGTGCCAGCAGCCTTCCCTACACCTACGAGCAGTACTTC.

This clonotype was picked up many times. The chain is built from TRBV5-1 and TRBJ2-2; D is uncertain. There are 15 residues in the CDR3. Germline CDR1 SGHRS, CDR2 YFSETQ. The V and J ends lost 0 bases and 0 bases respectively, with 6 bases between them. DNA for the CDR3: TGCGCCAGCAGCTTGGGGGTCGCGAACACCGGGGAGCTGTTTTTT. This codes for CASSLGVANTGELFF.

This clonotype came up many times. The chain carries TRBV5-1 and TRBJ2-5, with 8 bases that match TRBD1. Looked up from germline, CDR1 is SGHRS and CDR2 is YFSETQ. V lost 4 bases and J lost 2; bases outside the gene matches: 7. The CDR3 has 15 amino acids. The CDR3 DNA sequence: TGCGCCAGCAGCGCCAACAGGGGGAAACAAGAGACCCAGTACTTC. Its protein is CASSANRGKQETQYF.

Many counts were recorded for this clonotype. The chain joins TRBV28 to TRBJ2-2; tentative D call: TRBD1 (6 bases). Germline V gene lookup returns CDR1 MDHEN and CDR2 SYDVKM. The CDR3 has 15 amino acids. V was trimmed by 1 base and J by 8 bases, leaving 14 bases between them. CDR3 loop: CASSLLGQASGELFF. The DNA of the CDR3 is TGTGCCAGCAGTTTATTGGGACAAGCGTCGGGGGAGCTGTTTTTT. Complete variable domain (other parts from reference TRBV28 and TRBJ2-2): DVKVTQSSRYLVKRTGEKVFLECVQDMDHENMFWYRQDPGLGLRLIYFSYDVKMKEKGDIPEGYSVSREKKERFSLILESASTNQTSMYLCASSLLGQASGELFFGEGSRLTVL.

This clonotype was detected ten times or more. The chain recombines TRBV5-1 with TRBJ1-1, with a weak D call TRBD1 (5 bases). V was trimmed by 2 bases and J by 1 base, leaving 9 bases between them. CDR1 is SGHRS and CDR2 is YFSETQ in the germline V gene. The CDR3 is 14 amino acids. This CDR3 is CASSFPGTNTEAFF. DNA for the CDR3: TGCGCCAGCAGCTTCCCAGGGACGAACACTGAAGCTTTCTTT.

The sample holds many counts of this clonotype. This chain uses TRBV15 with TRBJ1-5; D call uncertain. Germline V gene data show CDR1 as LNHNV and CDR2 as YYDKDF (reference sequence). The CDR3 covers 12 residues. V was shortened by 0 bases and J by 3 bases, with 0 bases between the two germline ends. The CDR3: CATSRDNQPQHF. Written as DNA, the CDR3 is TGTGCCACCAGCAGAGACAATCAGCCCCAGCATTTT.

This clonotype was observed many times. V and J are TRBV12-5 and TRBJ2-5, with D possibly being TRBD2 (5 bases). From germline, CDR1 is LGHNT and CDR2 FRNRAP. V shed 0 bases and J shed 1 base, with 12 bases lying between them. This CDR3 spans 16 amino acids. CDR3 protein: CASGLVRERPQETQYF. For the CDR3, the DNA is TGTGCTAGTGGTTTGGTACGGGAAAGACCCCAAGAGACCCAGTACTTC. Supplemented by reference TRBV12-5 and TRBJ2-5, the full variable domain reads DARVTQTPRHKVTEMGQEVTMRCQPILGHNTVFWYRQTMMQGLELLAYFRNRAPLDDSGMPKDRFSAEMPDATLATLKIQPSEPRDSAVYFCASGLVRERPQETQYFGPGTRLLVL.

This clonotype was detected ten times or more. This chain connects TRBV6-6 to TRBJ2-7; 7 bases align to TRBD2. The CDR3 consists of 14 residues. Per the germline V gene, CDR1 is MNHNY and CDR2 is SVGAGI (reference sequence). J was trimmed by 2 bases and V by 10 bases; bases with no gene match: 11. CDR3 amino acids: CATTAPSGTYEQYF. The CDR3 coding sequence is TGTGCCACGACAGCACCTAGCGGAACCTACGAGCAGTACTTC.